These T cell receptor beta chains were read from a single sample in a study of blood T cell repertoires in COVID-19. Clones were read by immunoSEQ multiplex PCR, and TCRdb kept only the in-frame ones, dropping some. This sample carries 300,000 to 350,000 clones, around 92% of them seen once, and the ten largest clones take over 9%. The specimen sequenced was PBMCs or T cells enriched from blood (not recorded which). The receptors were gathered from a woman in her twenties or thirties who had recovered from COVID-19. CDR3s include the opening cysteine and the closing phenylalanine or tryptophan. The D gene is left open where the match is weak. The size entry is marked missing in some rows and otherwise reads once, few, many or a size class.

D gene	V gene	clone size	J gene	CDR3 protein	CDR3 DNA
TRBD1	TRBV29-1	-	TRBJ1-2	CSAETGGLGYTF	TGCAGCGCAGAGACAGGGGGTCTTGGCTACACCTTC
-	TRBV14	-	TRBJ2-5	CASSQVFYRRQETQYF	TGTGCCAGCAGCCAAGTCTTTTACAGGCGACAAGAGACCCAGTACTTC
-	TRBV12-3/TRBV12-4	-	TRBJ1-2	CASRGDRDYGYTF	TGTGCCAGCAGGGGTGACAGAGACTATGGCTACACCTTC
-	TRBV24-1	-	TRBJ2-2	CATRQGGTGELFF	TGTGCCACCCGACAGGGAGGCACCGGGGAGCTGTTTTTT
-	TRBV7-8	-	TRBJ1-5	CASSLQVARQPQHF	TGTGCCAGCAGCTTACAGGTCGCAAGACAGCCCCAGCATTTT
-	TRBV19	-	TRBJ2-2	CASTQWGENTGELFF	TGTGCCAGTACCCAGTGGGGGGAGAACACCGGGGAGCTGTTTTTT
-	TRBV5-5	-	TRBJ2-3	CASSLSQGSIDTQYF	TGTGCCAGCAGCTTGAGTCAGGGTTCGATAGATACGCAGTATTTT
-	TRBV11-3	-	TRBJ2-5	CASSLDYRETQYF	TGTGCCAGCAGCTTAGACTACAGGGAGACCCAGTACTTC
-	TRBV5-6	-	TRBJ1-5	CASSDSRTAYNQPQHF	TGTGCCAGCAGTGATTCCCGGACAGCCTACAATCAGCCCCAGCATTTT
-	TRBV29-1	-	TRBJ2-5	CSATAFAGTQETQYF	TGCAGCGCCACCGCATTCGCCGGGACACAAGAGACCCAGTACTTC
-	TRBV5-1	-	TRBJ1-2	CASSLAAGDGYTF	TGCGCCAGCAGCTTGGCGGCGGGAGATGGCTACACCTTC
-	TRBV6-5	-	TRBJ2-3	CATFSQRGTDTQYF	TGTGCCACCTTCTCCCAGCGCGGCACAGATACGCAGTATTTT
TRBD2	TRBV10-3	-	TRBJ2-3	CAIGGLAGGDTQYF	TGTGCCATCGGGGGACTAGCAGGTGGGGATACGCAGTATTTT
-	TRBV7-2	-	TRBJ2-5	CASSLASALGGQETQYF	TGTGCCAGCAGCTTAGCCAGTGCACTGGGGGGACAAGAGACCCAGTACTTC
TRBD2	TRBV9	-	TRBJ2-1	CASSSRGDSYNEQFF	TGTGCCAGCAGCTCACGGGGGGACTCCTACAATGAGCAGTTCTTC
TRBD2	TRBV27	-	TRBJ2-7	CASSPPSGPSYEQYF	TGTGCCAGCAGTCCCCCTAGCGGGCCCTCCTACGAGCAGTACTTC
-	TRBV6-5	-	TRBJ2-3	CASSYSYRDTDTQYF	TGTGCCAGCAGTTACTCGTACCGGGACACAGATACGCAGTATTTT
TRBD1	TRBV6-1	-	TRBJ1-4	CASSDAISGQGEKLFF	TGTGCCAGCAGTGACGCAATCTCGGGACAGGGGGAAAAACTGTTTTTT
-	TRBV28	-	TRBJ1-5	CASSPDSDQPQHF	TGTGCCAGCAGCCCGGACAGTGATCAGCCCCAGCATTTT
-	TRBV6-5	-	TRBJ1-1	CASSCRRRGGAEAFF	TGTGCCAGCAGTTGCCGGCGTCGGGGTGGGGCTGAAGCTTTCTTT
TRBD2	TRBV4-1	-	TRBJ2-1	CASSQTRLAQPTGSYNEQFF	TGCGCCAGCAGCCAAACAAGACTAGCGCAACCGACGGGCTCCTACAATGAGCAGTTCTTC
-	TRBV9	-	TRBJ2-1	CASASGDSYNEQFF	TGTGCCAGCGCTTCGGGGGACTCCTACAATGAGCAGTTCTTC
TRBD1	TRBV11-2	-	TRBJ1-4	CASSLTDRGHEKLFF	TGTGCCAGCAGCTTAACGGACAGGGGGCATGAAAAACTGTTTTTT
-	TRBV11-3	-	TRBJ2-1	CASSLVGWAPTDEQFF	TGTGCCAGCAGCTTAGTAGGTTGGGCGCCCACGGATGAGCAGTTCTTC
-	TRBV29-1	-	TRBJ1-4	CSVEDRGVEKLFF	TGCAGCGTTGAAGACAGGGGTGTTGAAAAACTGTTTTTT
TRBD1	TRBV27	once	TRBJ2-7	CASRRDRGTYEQYF	TGTGCCAGCAGACGGGACAGGGGCACCTACGAGCAGTACTTC
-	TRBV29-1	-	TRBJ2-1	CSVESSTYLGGVNNEQFF	TGCAGCGTTGAAAGTAGCACCTATTTGGGCGGGGTAAACAATGAGCAGTTCTTC
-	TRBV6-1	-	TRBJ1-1	CASSEAGVGTEAFF	TGTGCCAGCAGTGAAGCCGGGGTAGGAACTGAAGCTTTCTTT
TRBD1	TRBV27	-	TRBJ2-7	CASRGQGFYEQYF	TGTGCCAGCAGAGGACAGGGGTTCTACGAGCAGTACTTC
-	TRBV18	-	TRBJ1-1	CASSPTDTEAFF	TGTGCCAGCTCACCCACAGACACTGAAGCTTTCTTT
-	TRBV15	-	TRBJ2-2	CATSRVRGANTGELFF	TGTGCCACCAGCAGGGTCCGCGGGGCGAACACCGGGGAGCTGTTTTTT
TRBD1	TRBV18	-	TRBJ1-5	CASSPTGEGPQHF	TGTGCCAGCTCACCGACAGGGGAAGGGCCCCAGCATTTT
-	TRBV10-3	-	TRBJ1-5	CAISPWAGHQQGGGDQPQHF	TGTGCCATCAGCCCATGGGCAGGACATCAACAGGGTGGAGGAGATCAGCCCCAGCATTTT
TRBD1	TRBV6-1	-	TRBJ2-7	CASSEADRGMWRSYEQYF	TGTGCCAGCAGTGAAGCCGACAGGGGGATGTGGAGGTCCTACGAGCAGTACTTC
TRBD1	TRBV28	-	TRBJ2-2	CASSGTGDTGELFF	TGTGCCAGCAGCGGGACAGGGGATACCGGGGAGCTGTTTTTT
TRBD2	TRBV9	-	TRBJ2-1	CASSVSAGGLDNEQFF	TGTGCCAGCAGCGTAAGTGCGGGAGGGCTTGACAATGAGCAGTTCTTC
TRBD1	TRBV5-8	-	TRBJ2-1	CASSLVVGGPNEQFF	TGTGCCAGCAGCTTGGTGGTAGGGGGCCCCAATGAGCAGTTCTTC
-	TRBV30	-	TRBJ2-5	CAWTSQGLVVETQYF	TGTGCCTGGACCTCCCAGGGCCTAGTGGTGGAGACCCAGTACTTC
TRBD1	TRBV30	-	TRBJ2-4	CAWEPGWDRGINIQYF	TGTGCCTGGGAGCCGGGTTGGGACAGGGGAATCAACATTCAGTACTTC
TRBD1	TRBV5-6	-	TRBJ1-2	CASSTNRGLVYGYTF	TGTGCCAGCAGCACTAACAGGGGGCTAGTATATGGCTACACCTTC
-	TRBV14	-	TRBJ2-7	CASSPLYEQYF	TGTGCCAGCAGCCCTCTATACGAGCAGTACTTC
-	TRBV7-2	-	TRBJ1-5	CASSSDYGGQPQHF	TGTGCCAGCAGCTCAGATTATGGAGGCCAGCCCCAGCATTTT
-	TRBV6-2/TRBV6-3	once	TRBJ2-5	CASSYSTTSRETQYF	TGTGCCAGCAGTTACTCGACTACTAGTCGAGAGACCCAGTACTTC
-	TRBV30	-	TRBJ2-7	CAWSGRGSYEQYF	TGTGCCTGGAGCGGGAGAGGCTCCTACGAGCAGTACTTC
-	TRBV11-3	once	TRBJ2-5	CASSLDRGETQYF	TGTGCCAGCAGCTTAGACAGAGGGGAGACCCAGTACTTC
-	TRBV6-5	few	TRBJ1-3	CASSSFGSGNTIYF	TGTGCCAGCAGTTCCTTCGGCTCTGGAAACACCATATATTTT